The subject of this entry is one T cell receptor beta chain. From germline, CDR1 is SEHNR and CDR2 FQNEAQ (reference sequence). V was cut by 5 bases and J by 7 bases, with 14 bases left in between. CDR3 length equals 13 residues. The sample is drawn from a study of shared clonotypes between healthy human individuals. Data came from immunoSEQ multiplex PCR; TCRdb stores just in-frame clones and leaves some out. The sample yields roughly 1.5 million clones, 98% seen once. The sample comprised naive CD4+ T cells sorted from blood. Noted subset: CD45RA+ positively selected. The sequence was collected from a man aged 25-45 years in good health. The J gene is TRBJ2-5, the V gene TRBV7-9, with D tentatively TRBD2 (6 bases). In DNA, the CDR3 is TGTGCCAGCAGCCGCAGGGAGGACCGGACCCAGTACTTC. Translation gives CASSRREDRTQYF.